Listed here are 3 T cell receptor beta chains from one sample, sequenced in a study of blood T cell repertoires in COVID-19. Clones were sequenced by immunoSEQ multiplex PCR, and TCRdb holds only the in-frame ones, with some missing. In the table there are under 8,000 clones, 89% of which are singletons. Sequencing was carried out using peripheral blood. Receptors originate from a man in his sixties or seventies with active COVID-19.

This chain connects TRBV25-1 to TRBJ1-4, with TRBD1 matching 7 bases. Germline-derived CDR1 and CDR2 are MGHDK and SYGVNS. With V trimmed by 6 bases and J by 3 bases, 1 base remained unmatched. The CDR3 covers 13 residues. The CDR3 DNA is TGTGCCAGCAGGGACAGGCCTAATGAAAAACTGTTTTTT. The encoded protein is CASRDRPNEKLFF.

The chain combines TRBV5-1 with TRBJ2-2; TRBD2 agrees at 7 bases. The V segment lost 3 bases and the J segment 2 bases; nucleotides outside the gene matches: 7. CDR3 size: 16 residues. Germline V gene lookup returns CDR1 SGHRS and CDR2 YFSETQ. DNA of the CDR3: TGCGCCAGCAGCTCCAGCGGGAACCTCAACACCGGGGAGCTGTTTTTT. As protein: CASSSSGNLNTGELFF.

The genes are TRBV5-5 and TRBJ1-2; D remains unclear. The CDR3 length is 14 residues. Per the germline V gene, CDR1 is SGHKS and CDR2 is YYEKEE (reference sequence). The V gene lost 2 bases and the J gene lost 3 bases, with 11 bases spanning the gap. CDR3 coding DNA: TGTGCCAGCAGCTTTTTCCCGGCGGACTATGGCTACACCTTC. It codes for CASSFFPADYGYTF.